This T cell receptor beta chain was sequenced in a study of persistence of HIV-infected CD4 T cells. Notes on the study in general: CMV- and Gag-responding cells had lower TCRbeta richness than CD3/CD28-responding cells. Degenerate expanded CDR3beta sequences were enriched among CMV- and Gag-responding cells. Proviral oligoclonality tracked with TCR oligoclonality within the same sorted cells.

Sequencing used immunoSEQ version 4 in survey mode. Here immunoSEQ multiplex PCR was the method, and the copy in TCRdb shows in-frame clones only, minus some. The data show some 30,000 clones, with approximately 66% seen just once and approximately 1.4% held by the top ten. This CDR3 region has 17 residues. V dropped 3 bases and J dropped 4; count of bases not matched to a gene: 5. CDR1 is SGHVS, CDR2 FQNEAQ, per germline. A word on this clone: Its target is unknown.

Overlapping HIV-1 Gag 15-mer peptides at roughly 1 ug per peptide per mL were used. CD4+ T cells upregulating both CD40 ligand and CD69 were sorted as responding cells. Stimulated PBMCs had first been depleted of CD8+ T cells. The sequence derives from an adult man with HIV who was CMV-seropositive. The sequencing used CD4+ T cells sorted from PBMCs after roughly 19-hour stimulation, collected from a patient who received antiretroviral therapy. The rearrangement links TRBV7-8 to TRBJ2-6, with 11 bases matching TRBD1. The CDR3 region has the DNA TGTGCCAGCAGCTTCCGGGACAGGGGGGCAGGGGCCAACGTCCTGACTTTC. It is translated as CASSFRDRGAGANVLTF.